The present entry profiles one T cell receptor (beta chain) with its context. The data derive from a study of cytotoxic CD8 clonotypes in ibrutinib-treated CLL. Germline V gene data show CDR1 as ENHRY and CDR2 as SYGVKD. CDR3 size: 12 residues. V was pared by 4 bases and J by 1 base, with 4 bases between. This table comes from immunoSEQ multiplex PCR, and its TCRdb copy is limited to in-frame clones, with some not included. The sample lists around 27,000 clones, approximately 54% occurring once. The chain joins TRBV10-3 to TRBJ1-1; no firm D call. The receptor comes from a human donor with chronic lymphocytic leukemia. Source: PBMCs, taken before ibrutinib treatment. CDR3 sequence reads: CAISGPNTEAFF. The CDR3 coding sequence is TGTGCCATCAGTGGACCGAACACTGAAGCTTTCTTT.